The 7 T cell receptor beta chains presented below share a single source sample, sequenced in a study of T cells in women clearing cervical HPV infection. TCRdb's copy holds only in-frame clones and misses some; the assay was immunoSEQ multiplex PCR. Recorded for this sample: 20,000 to 30,000 clones. Sequenced sample: blood buffy coat. The receptors derive from a woman between 18 and 70 years old with a cervical HPV16 infection that either progressed to CIN3+ or cleared (not recorded which).

The CDR3 reads CASSFYTGYEQYF. The CDR3 DNA, read in part, is TGTGCCAGCAGCTTCTATACGGGCTACGAG. This chain uses TRBV7-8 with TRBJ2-7; the D is unclear. The sequenced fragment ends 3 residues before the CDR3 boundary, so the rest is inferred from the germline J gene. Germline-derived CDR1 and CDR2 are SGHVS and FQNEAQ. The CDR3 sequence is 13 residues long. V lost 3 bases and J 3 bases, leaving 9 bases between the germline ends.

Of note for this clone: The sequenced fragment ends 3 residues before the CDR3 boundary, so the rest is inferred from the germline J gene. J is TRBJ2-7 and V is TRBV5-1; D uncertain. The CDR3 is made up of 15 amino acids. The germline V gene encodes CDR1 SGHRS and CDR2 YFSETQ. Trimming shortened V by 2 bases and J by 0 bases, and 12 bases separated the two germline ends. The DNA read from the CDR3 is TGCGCCAGCAGCTTACAGTCAGTCTTCTCCTACGAG. Its protein product is CASSLQSVFSYE. Given in full, the CDR3 is CASSLQSVFSYEQYF.

On this clone itself: The read is 3 residues too short to cover the CDR3 end, so that end is filled in from the germline J gene. This chain connects TRBV7-9 to TRBJ1-1; D unresolved. CDR1 is SEHNR and CDR2 is FQNEAQ in the germline V gene (reference sequence). This CDR3 has 12 amino acids. The CDR3 bases that were read are TGTGCCAGCAGCTTCTTCTATAATGGA. Its translation: CASSFFYNG. The whole CDR3 sequence is CASSFFYNGAFF.

For this clone: Read coverage stops 3 residues before the CDR3 terminus; the germline J gene supplies the remainder. The rearrangement joins TRBV19 to TRBJ1-5; 7 nucleotides match TRBD1. The CDR3 is made up of 17 amino acids. The trim removed 6 bases at V and 6 bases at J, leaving 17 bases unmatched. Germline CDR1 and CDR2: LNHDA and SQIVND (reference sequence). Incomplete CDR3 DNA: TGTGCCAGTAGCCTAACCGAGACAGGGCTTTACGGTCAGCCC. Protein product: CASSLTETGLYGQP. The entire CDR3 sequence reads CASSLTETGLYGQPQHF.

Note on this clone: The read ends 3 residues shy of where the CDR3 ends; the end is completed using the germline J gene. The chain employs TRBV2 and TRBJ2-7; possible D gene TRBD1, 5 bases. Germline V gene sequence: CDR1 SNHLY, CDR2 FYNNEI. The CDR3 consists of 14 residues. V dropped 4 bases and J dropped 2 bases, with 12 bases sitting between them. CDR3 bases read: TGTGCCAGCAGTGTCGAGCCAGGGCCCTACGAG. It encodes CASSVEPGPYE. The complete CDR3 reads CASSVEPGPYEQYF.

Points on this clone: The observed sequence ends 3 residues before the CDR3 terminus, with the missing tail filled in from the germline J gene. V gene TRBV2 combines with J gene TRBJ1-1, with 10 bases aligning to TRBD1. Germline V gives CDR1 SNHLY, CDR2 FYNNEI. The trim removed 0 bases at V and 2 bases at J, leaving 6 bases unmatched. This CDR3 has 17 residues. The CDR3 sequence: CASSEASGQGVNTEAFF. Partial CDR3 DNA: TGTGCCAGCAGTGAAGCGTCAGGACAGGGGGTAAACACTGAA.

As for this clone: The sequenced fragment ends 3 residues before the CDR3 boundary, so the rest is inferred from the germline J gene. This chain uses TRBV3-1 (or the pseudogene TRBV3-2) with TRBJ2-1; D is uncertain. V was trimmed by 0 bases and J by 7 bases, leaving 10 bases between them. The CDR3 covers 14 residues. Germline loops: CDR1 LGHDT, CDR2 YNNKEL (reference sequence). CDR3 in amino acids: CASSQDYAGNEQFF. The CDR3 bases that were read are TGTGCCAGCAGCCAAGATTACGCCGGGAATGAG.